Detailed here is one T cell receptor beta chain. CDR3 size: 11 residues. Germline CDR1 is SNHLY and CDR2 is FYNNEI. Trimming pared 7 bases from V and 7 bases from J, leaving 7 bases between. The data originate from a study of blood T cell repertoires in COVID-19. Per the original data handling: It was from reference gene primer amplification that nucleated cell counts were estimated. TCRdb's table, derived via immunoSEQ multiplex PCR, lists solely in-frame clones and lacks some. Clone size and the V and J calls come from that table; the DNA yielded D and trimming. The table lists roughly 160,000 clones, approximately 91% of them singletons.

Sequencing was done on a sample of peripheral blood. This sequence joins TRBV2 and TRBJ2-2; D unresolved. This receptor was identified in a man aged 18 to 29 with COVID-19, enrolled during active disease. This chain's CDR3 is CASMRYGELFF. In DNA form, the CDR3 reads TGTGCCAGCATGAGATACGGGGAGCTGTTTTTT.